Presented here are 20 T cell receptor beta chains from one specimen sequenced in a study of PD-1 blockade in classical Hodgkin lymphoma (dated by TCRdb to about 2020). In the paper's terms, the time point label means: cycle 4 day 1 (C4D1), after 6 weeks of nivolumab. All trial patients had relapsed after autologous stem cell transplantation, with cohorts A, B and C differing in prior brentuximab vedotin exposure. Magnetic negative selection with a Miltenyi CD4+ T cell isolation kit was used to purify CD4+ T cells from thawed PBMCs. Receptors were amplified or captured by the immunoSEQ multiplex PCR assay. The clones in this table, taken by TCRdb from immuneACCESS, are in-frame only. Not every clone is retained; where verified, under half of the shortfall comes from an unresolved V gene, and the cause of the rest is unknown. For this sample the table gives some 15,000 clones, of which about three quarters were detected only once. About 1.9% of the sample rests with the top ten.

This sample comprised CD4+ T cells from blood, obtained before the fourth cycle of nivolumab. The receptors come from a human donor with classical Hodgkin lymphoma.

For the CDR3, the DNA is TGTGCCAGCACCCAGAAACAGGATTATCAGCCCCAGCATTTT. It is translated as CASTQKQDYQPQHF. This chain joins TRBV5-8 and TRBJ1-5; perhaps TRBD1 as D (5 bases). Germline V lookup: CDR1 SGHTS, CDR2 YDEGEE. Between the trimmed V and J ends, which lost 6 bases and 5 bases, there was a span of 15 bases. The CDR3 runs to 14 residues.

The chain recombines TRBV6-5 with TRBJ1-4; a weak D match, TRBD1 (6 bases). The CDR3 runs 13 residues. Between the trimmed V and J ends, which lost 5 bases and 5 bases, there was a span of 9 bases. Germline V gene sequence: CDR1 MNHEY, CDR2 SVGAGI. The CDR3 protein is CASSPGQNEKLFF. The CDR3 DNA reads TGTGCCAGCAGTCCCGGACAGAATGAAAAACTGTTTTTT.

The rearrangement uses TRBV5-1 and TRBJ1-4; 10 bases are shared with TRBD1. The length of the CDR3 is 17 residues. V was pared by 2 bases and J by 3 bases, with 7 bases of the junction left unmatched. Germline V lookup: CDR1 SGHRS, CDR2 YFSETQ. The CDR3 sequence: CASSLGTGVRANEKLFF. CDR3 coding DNA: TGCGCCAGCAGCTTAGGGACAGGGGTAAGGGCTAATGAAAAACTGTTTTTT.

The chain links TRBV10-3 to TRBJ1-2, with D hard to call. The CDR3 loop spans 13 amino acids. V dropped 8 bases and J dropped 8 bases, with 18 bases sitting between them. Germline CDR1 reads ENHRY; CDR2 reads SYGVKD. DNA for the CDR3: TGTGCCATCTGGACGGGCTTCGAGGGAGGCTACACCTTC. This encodes CAIWTGFEGGYTF.

This clone was detected only a few times. V and J are TRBV6-5 and TRBJ1-2; the D is unclear. Per the germline V gene, CDR1 is MNHEY and CDR2 is SVGAGI. The CDR3 contains 13 residues. The V gene lost 5 bases and the J gene lost 8 bases, with 15 bases spanning the gap. The CDR3 sequence: CASSQPRVEGYTF. CDR3 nucleotides: TGTGCCAGCAGTCAACCGAGGGTAGAGGGCTACACCTTC.

This sequence joins TRBV6-1 and TRBJ1-1; D may be TRBD1 (5 bases). The CDR3 is made up of 15 amino acids. Germline CDR1 reads MNHNS; CDR2 reads SASEGT. Deletions cut 5 bases from V and 2 bases from J, with 15 bases between. The DNA for the CDR3 is TGTGCCAGCAGTTTGGGGCAGGGCGGAAACACTGAAGCTTTCTTT. As protein: CASSLGQGGNTEAFF.

This chain uses TRBV29-1 with TRBJ1-4; D possibly corresponds to TRBD1 (5 bases). The CDR3 contains 15 residues. Between the trimmed V and J ends, which lost 6 bases and 0 bases, there was a span of 14 bases. Germline assignment: CDR1 SQVTM and CDR2 ANQGSEA. CDR3 in amino acids: CSVARQFATNEKLFF. CDR3 DNA sequence: TGCAGCGTAGCCCGACAGTTTGCAACTAATGAAAAACTGTTTTTT.

The J gene is TRBJ2-3, the V gene TRBV4-2; TRBD2 matches at 15 bases. CDR1 and CDR2 from the germline V gene are LGHNA and YNFKEQ. Unmatched junction bases numbered 4, after V lost 4 bases and J lost 2 bases. This CDR3 is built from 17 residues. This chain's CDR3 is CASSPGTSGRFTDTQYF. The DNA of the CDR3 is TGTGCCAGCAGCCCGGGGACTAGCGGGAGGTTCACAGATACGCAGTATTTT.

J is TRBJ2-3 and V is TRBV5-6, with D perhaps matching TRBD2 (6 bases). The germline V gene has CDR1 SGHDT and CDR2 YYEEEE. The CDR3 is made up of 16 amino acids. Trimming shortened V by 2 bases and J by 1 base, and 14 bases separated the two germline ends. The DNA for the CDR3 is TGTGCCAGCAGCTTACGGGGACTGCCCGGCACAGATACGCAGTATTTT. Translation gives CASSLRGLPGTDTQYF.

This clone showed up just once. The J gene is TRBJ2-5, the V gene TRBV19, with TRBD1 as a possible D gene (6 bases). From germline, CDR1 is LNHDA and CDR2 SQIVND (reference sequence). Trimming took off 7 bases at V and 9 bases at J, with 18 bases between the two ends. This CDR3 region has 13 residues. The CDR3 DNA reads TGTGCCAGTACCCGCCCAGGGGACAAGGCCCAGTACTTC. Its translation: CASTRPGDKAQYF.

The chain recombines TRBV5-1 with TRBJ2-7, with 8 bases matching TRBD1. CDR1 SGHRS and CDR2 YFSETQ come from the germline V gene. CDR3 length: 14 amino acids. The junction had 5 bases not matched to a gene; V was cut back by 4 bases and J by 2 bases. The DNA of the CDR3 is TGCGCCAGCAGCATAAGGACAGGGACCTACGAGCAGTACTTC. Protein sequence: CASSIRTGTYEQYF.

V and J are TRBV5-6 and TRBJ2-7, with D perhaps TRBD2 (5 bases). V lost 4 bases, J lost 0 bases, and 17 bases lay in between. Germline CDR1 SGHDT, CDR2 YYEEEE. This CDR3 region has 16 residues. CDR3 sequence (DNA): TGTGCCAGCAGCCCCGGGCTGCGGGCGTACTCCTACGAGCAGTACTTC. Translated, it gives CASSPGLRAYSYEQYF. Supplemented by reference TRBV5-6 and TRBJ2-7, the full variable domain reads DAGVTQSPTHLIKTRGQQVTLRCSPKSGHDTVSWYQQALGQGPQFIFQYYEEEERQRGNFPDRFSGHQFPNYSSELNVNALLLGDSALYLCASSPGLRAYSYEQYFGPGTRLTVT.

Written as DNA, the CDR3 is TGTGCCAGCAGCTTGACGGACTCGAGCACAGATACGCAGTATTTT. Residues: CASSLTDSSTDTQYF. The chain joins TRBV11-2 to TRBJ2-3, with a possible D match to TRBD2 (5 bases). Looked up from germline, CDR1 is SGHAT and CDR2 is FQNNGV. Deletions cut 3 bases from V and 0 bases from J, with 10 bases between. The CDR3 contains 15 residues.

The chain uses TRBV29-1 and TRBJ2-3; D is perhaps TRBD1 (5 bases). V dropped 7 bases and J dropped 4 bases, with 12 bases sitting between them. This CDR3 has 12 amino acids. The germline V gene encodes CDR1 SQVTM and CDR2 ANQGSEA. CDR3 nucleotides: TGCAGCGGCCGACAGATATCAGATACGCAGTATTTT. Protein product: CSGRQISDTQYF.

This chain links TRBV25-1 with TRBJ2-7; TRBD2 matches 9 bases. The CDR3 covers 13 residues. The J segment lost 7 bases and the V segment lost 5 bases, leaving 6 bases of the junction unmatched. Per the germline V gene, CDR1 is MGHDK and CDR2 is SYGVNS. CDR3 region: CASSSIAGGEQYF. As DNA, the CDR3 is TGTGCCAGCAGTTCCATTGCGGGAGGGGAGCAGTACTTC.

This chain uses TRBV7-9 with TRBJ1-1, with D tentatively TRBD1 (6 bases). V gave up 5 bases and J gave up 2 bases, with 15 bases separating them. The CDR3 length is 15 residues. Germline CDR1 is SEHNR and CDR2 is FQNEAQ (reference sequence). The CDR3 here is CASSLGWTENTEAFF. The CDR3 DNA reads TGTGCCAGCAGCCTGGGCTGGACAGAAAACACTGAAGCTTTCTTT.

This chain links TRBV15 with TRBJ1-1; D unresolved. V lost 0 bases and J lost 4, with 9 bases in between. Germline loops: CDR1 LNHNV, CDR2 YYDKDF (reference sequence). The CDR3 consists of 14 residues. The CDR3 nucleotides read TGTGCCACCAGCAGAGACGCGGTGGCCACTGAAGCTTTCTTT. It translates to CATSRDAVATEAFF. Supplemented by reference TRBV15 and TRBJ1-1, the full variable domain reads DAMVIQNPRYQVTQFGKPVTLSCSQTLNHNVMYWYQQKSSQAPKLLFHYYDKDFNNEADTPDNFQSRRPNTSFCFLDIRSPGLGDTAMYLCATSRDAVATEAFFGQGTRLTVV.

The chain links TRBV21-1 to TRBJ2-3; whether TRBD2, the table's D call, matches the DNA was not checked. TRBV21-1 is a documented pseudogene. This CDR3 contains 15 residues. This CDR3 reads CASSIGSGMTDTQYF. The CDR3 nucleotides are TGTGCCAGCAGCATTGGTAGCGGGATGACAGATACGCAGTATTTT.

The chain links TRBV2 to TRBJ2-2; D unresolved. The CDR3 sequence is 11 residues long. Trimming cost V 3 bases and J 6 bases, with 2 bases left between them. CDR1 and CDR2 from the germline V gene are SNHLY and FYNNEI. In DNA, the CDR3 is TGTGCCAGCAGTGACCCCGGGGAGCTGTTTTTT. This codes for CASSDPGELFF.

V usage is TRBV4-2 and J usage is TRBJ1-3; D unresolved. Germline assignment: CDR1 LGHNA and CDR2 YNFKEQ. Trimming left V 1 base short and J 0 bases short, with 7 bases between. This CDR3 has 15 amino acids. CDR3 sequence reads: CASSQVQTSGNTIYF. DNA of the CDR3: TGTGCCAGCAGCCAAGTACAAACCTCTGGAAACACCATATATTTT.